This T cell receptor (beta chain) stems from a study of blood T cells in healthy people across ages (dated by TCRdb to between 2015 and 2016). About the investigation overall: Template switching captured roughly one uniquely barcoded TCR beta cDNA molecule per two T cells in model experiments. The study analyzed two additional independent replicas of 1 million unique cDNA reads from the same blood draw for two donors, one aged 18 to 30 and one aged 80 or older. Donors of different ages were randomly distributed across sequencing lanes to avoid experimental bias. Using deep sequencing normalized with unique cDNA molecular identifiers, the study measured how TCR beta repertoire diversity changes with age. Donors were grouped into four age groups: young (average 16 years), middle-aged (about 40), aged (about 59) and long-lived (about 89).

The roughly 39 donors, aged about 6 to 95 years, were systemically healthy Caucasian individuals from Russia. Roughly 9 milliliters of peripheral blood were drawn from each donor into EDTA-treated Vacutainer tubes. Ficoll-Paque density-gradient centrifugation was used to isolate PBMCs, with at least 7 million per sample. Total RNA was extracted from PBMCs with Trizol reagent, with at least 6 micrograms obtained per sample. The percentages of naive CD45RAhigh/CD27high T cells were determined by flow cytometry on a PBMC aliquot from every donor. Preparation of the library involved 5' RACE. These reads were obtained on an Illumina HiSeq 2500. A second roughly 6 to 12 cycle PCR used a sample-barcoded 5' primer and a J-beta primer mix. Each TCR beta cDNA molecule received a unique molecular identifier from a template-switch 5' adaptor carrying 12 random nucleotides. Each sample yielded at least 2.5 million CDR3-containing paired-end reads. First-strand cDNA was synthesized from all RNA with the Mint cDNA synthesis kit, primed by a TRBC-specific oligonucleotide. Following uracil-DNA glycosylase treatment, a first 18-cycle PCR with universal primers M1SS and BC2_uni_R was performed on all cDNA. The authors' pipeline ran thus. For normalization, 1 million high-quality reads, each with a distinct molecular identifier, were randomly selected from each sample. Reads sharing molecular identifiers were discarded rather than binned into consensus sequences. CDR3 identification, clonotype clustering and error correction used MiTCR with a Q25 quality threshold and the strictest error-elimination algorithm. A nonparametric unseen species model using Euler transformation provided a lower-bound estimate of total TCR beta diversity. TCRdb passed the public sequencing reads through fastp at Q25 and MiXCR, retaining productive beta sequences. One record per CDR3 amino acid sequence lists the most common genes and DNA. The V and J calls follow TCRdb's processing rather than the paper's. This sample holds about a million distinct CDR3 sequences; around two fifths were observed only once. The top ten clonotypes cover around 13% of the sample.

Results the study describes overall, beyond this receptor: Compared with the aged group, more naive CD4+ T cells, fewer expanded clones and increased TCR diversity were shown by the long-lived group, suggesting age selection. Conclusive comparison of naive and antigen-experienced compartments was prevented by the profiling of bulk unsorted PBMCs. Estimates of total diversity based on one million sequenced T cells were regarded as lower bounds and as underestimates. A strong correlation was found between observed TCR beta diversity and the percentage of naive T cells measured by flow cytometry. As age increased, observed TCR beta diversity per million T cells dropped in a roughly linear way, and a significant reduction was already evident by age around 41. Because the CMV infection status of the donors was unknown, age-related changes in expanded clonotypes may potentially have been confounded.

A remark on this clonotype: Its antigen is not yet known. Base qualities are not recorded, but no much larger clone differs from it by a single base.

Sequenced material: blood. This receptor was taken from a man between 18 and 29 years old in good health.

DNA sequence: TGCAGTGCTAGAAAGGCTCTAGGGACGACGAGCAATCAGCCCCAGCATTTT. Its coded protein is CSARKALGTTSNQPQHF. The chain employs TRBV20-1 and TRBJ1-5, and possibly TRBD1, on 5 matching bases. Including cysteine and phenylalanine, the CDR3 has 17 amino acids. CDR3 DNA only is kept here, 51 bases in frame from base 1. The CDR1 and CDR2 encoded by the germline V gene (reference sequence) are DFQATT and SNEGSKA. V sheds 2 bases and J sheds 1 base, leaving 18 bases between their ends.